This is a list of T cell receptor beta chains from one sample in a study of OX40 agonist ivuxolimab in advanced cancers. The assay was immunoSEQ multiplex PCR, and TCRdb's table has in-frame clones only and misses some. The sample includes approximately 90,000 clones, 89% of them seen just once. The sequences come from CD4+ or CD8+ T cells sorted from blood, collected in a trial of the OX40 agonist ivuxolimab. These receptors were collected from an adult with an advanced solid tumor such as melanoma, head and neck, liver or kidney cancer. The CDR3 runs from the conserved cysteine through the conserved F or W. Each record gives: clone size, D gene, V gene, J gene, CDR3 DNA, CDR3 protein. A D gene is named only where the DNA matches it firmly. Clone size is stated in some rows and not others, as once, few, many or a class when expanded.

NA	TRBD1	TRBV6-6	TRBJ2-3	TGTGCCAGCACCCAGGGACAGGGGACAGATACGCAGTATTTT	CASTQGQGTDTQYF
NA	NA	TRBV7-9	TRBJ1-2	TGTGCCAGCAGCTTAGAATACTATGGCTACACCTTC	CASSLEYYGYTF
NA	TRBD1	TRBV6-5	TRBJ2-1	TGTGCCAGCAGTGGGCTAGCAGGGGGTGAGCAGTTCTTC	CASSGLAGGEQFF
once	TRBD1	TRBV5-6	TRBJ1-1	TGTGCCAGCAGATACAGGGGGGAAATTCCCAACACTGAAGCTTTCTTT	CASRYRGEIPNTEAFF
NA	TRBD2	TRBV5-1	TRBJ2-1	TGCGCCAGCAGCTTGAACGCGGGAGAACGGGAGCAGTTCTTC	CASSLNAGEREQFF
NA	NA	TRBV5-1	TRBJ2-5	TGCGCCAGCAGCTTGGCCATGGGTCAAGAGACCCAGTACTTC	CASSLAMGQETQYF
NA	NA	TRBV5-1	TRBJ1-1	TGCGCCAGCAGCTTTACGCAGAACACTGAAGCTTTCTTT	CASSFTQNTEAFF
NA	NA	TRBV5-4	TRBJ1-1	TGTGCCAGCAGCTTGAAAATGGGCGGAGAAACTGAAGCTTTCTTT	CASSLKMGGETEAFF
NA	NA	TRBV10-3	TRBJ2-1	TGTGCCATCAGTGAGTCAATGGACTCGGTGCGGGTCTTC	CAISESMDSVRVF
once	NA	TRBV4-2	TRBJ1-1	TGTGCCAGCAGCCAAGATGGGGGCATGAACACTGAAGCTTTCTTT	CASSQDGGMNTEAFF
NA	TRBD1	TRBV9	TRBJ2-1	TGTGCCAGCAGCAACGGACAGGGCTGGCTCAATGAGCAGTTCTTC	CASSNGQGWLNEQFF
NA	TRBD2	TRBV25-1	TRBJ2-1	TGTGCCAGCAAAAGGGCGGGGGGGAGTAAGAATGAGCAGTTCTTC	CASKRAGGSKNEQFF
NA	NA	TRBV6-6	TRBJ1-1	TGTGCCACCAGCTCGAGGGCCACCGTGAACACTGAAGCTTTCTTT	CATSSRATVNTEAFF
NA	NA	TRBV7-9	TRBJ1-5	TGTGCCAGCAGCCCCGGGGGCAATCAGCCCCAGCATTTT	CASSPGGNQPQHF
NA	NA	TRBV11-3	TRBJ2-7	TGTGCCAGCAGCCCCTCGGGGCCTGGCGAGCAGTACTTC	CASSPSGPGEQYF
NA	NA	TRBV5-1	TRBJ1-1	TGCGCCAGCAGCTTGGTACAAAATGAAGCTTTCTTT	CASSLVQNEAFF
NA	TRBD1	TRBV9	TRBJ1-2	TGTGCCAGCAGCGCGGGGACAGGGAGCTATGGCTACACCTTC	CASSAGTGSYGYTF
NA	NA	TRBV6-1	TRBJ2-5	TGTGCCAGCGACCTAGCCTTAAGAGAGACCCAGTACTTC	CASDLALRETQYF
NA	NA	TRBV18	TRBJ1-6	TGTGCCAGCTCACCGAGCGGGGGTGGCTCACCCCTCCACTTT	CASSPSGGGSPLHF
once	NA	TRBV4-1	TRBJ2-5	TGCGCCAGCAGCCGGCCGTCCCAAGAGACCCAGTACTTC	CASSRPSQETQYF
once	TRBD1	TRBV11-2	TRBJ2-7	TGTGCCAGCAGCACCCACAGGGGAAGGGCCTACGAGCAGTACTTC	CASSTHRGRAYEQYF
NA	TRBD2	TRBV2	TRBJ2-5	TGTGCCAGCAGTGAAACGGCGGGAGGGCCGTGGGGAAAGGAGACCCAGTACTTC	CASSETAGGPWGKETQYF
NA	NA	TRBV6-6	TRBJ2-3	TGTGCCAGCAGTTACCTGGGGCGAACTAGCACAGATACGCAGTATTTT	CASSYLGRTSTDTQYF
NA	NA	TRBV19	TRBJ2-3	TGTGCCAGTAGTATAGATCATGCAGATACGCAGTATTTT	CASSIDHADTQYF
NA	NA	TRBV5-1	TRBJ2-6	TGCGCCAGCAGCTTGGAAGCTGGGGCCAACGTCCTGACTTTC	CASSLEAGANVLTF
NA	TRBD1	TRBV18	TRBJ2-1	TGTGCCAGCTCACCCGGACAGGGGGCGTTTGATGAGCAGTTCTTC	CASSPGQGAFDEQFF
once	NA	TRBV28	TRBJ1-4	TGTGCCAGCAGTTTAGGGGCGTGGGAAAAACTGTTTTTT	CASSLGAWEKLFF
NA	NA	TRBV13	TRBJ2-3	TGTGCCAGCAGCCAGAACCTACAGGGTACGCAGTATTTT	CASSQNLQGTQYF
NA	NA	TRBV7-2	TRBJ2-1	TGTGCCAGCAGCTCAGCGGTCGGAGCCGGCTACAATGAGCAGTTCTTC	CASSSAVGAGYNEQFF
NA	NA	TRBV10-1	TRBJ2-7	TGCGCCAGCAGTGTACCAAGGGGACCGGGACGGGGAGTTGTCGAGCAGTACTTC	CASSVPRGPGRGVVEQYF
NA	TRBD2	TRBV5-1	TRBJ2-1	TGCGCCAGCAGCTCGGGGGGTAGCCCCTACAATGAGCAGTTCTTC	CASSSGGSPYNEQFF
NA	TRBD1	TRBV28	TRBJ2-1	TGTGCCAGCGTTGACAGGGTAGGATACAATGAGCAGTTCTTC	CASVDRVGYNEQFF